Here is one T cell receptor beta chain with its context. Trimming removed 5 bases at V and 7 bases at J, with 11 bases between. The germline gives CDR1 LNHDA, CDR2 SQIVND (reference sequence). CDR3 size: 13 residues. The data stem from a study of blood T cell repertoires in COVID-19. In the authors' workflow: Amplification of reference gene primers provided the estimated nucleated cell counts. Data came from immunoSEQ multiplex PCR; TCRdb stores just in-frame clones and leaves some out. That table is the source of V, J and clone size, and D and trimming were worked out from the DNA. Found here are around 150,000 clones, roughly 84% of them singletons; the top ten hold less than 2.5%.

The sequencing input was peripheral blood. This chain joins TRBV19 and TRBJ1-4; the D gene is possibly TRBD1 (6 bases). This TCR derives from a man between 65 and 85 years old with acute or convalescent COVID-19. CDR3 residues: CASSFTGSEKLFF. For the CDR3, the DNA is TGTGCCAGTAGTTTTACAGGGAGTGAAAAACTGTTTTTT.